A single sample gave rise to the 31 T cell receptor beta chains below, sequenced in a study of cytomegalovirus exposure and HLA in healthy donors. Researchers ran the PCR with 60 Vbeta and 13 Jbeta primers. Here immunoSEQ multiplex PCR was the method, and the copy in TCRdb shows in-frame clones only, minus some. The sample has 200,000 to 250,000 clones; about 89% are singletons. Material for sequencing was PBMCs. All receptors derive from a woman between 18 and 30 years old in good health and CMV-seronegative.

The J gene is TRBJ1-2, the V gene TRBV6-4, with 8 bases fitting TRBD1. The CDR3 length is 14 residues. The ends lost 2 bases at V and 7 bases at J; junction bases unmatched: 6. The V gene's germline CDR1 is MRHNA and CDR2 SNTAGT. The CDR3 loop is CASSDPGQGGGYTF. CDR3 nucleotide sequence: TGTGCCAGCAGTGACCCCGGACAGGGAGGTGGCTACACCTTC.

The CDR3 DNA follows: TGCGCCAGCCAACTCCGACAGGGAGATACGCAGTATTTT. The encoded protein is CASQLRQGDTQYF. The V and J genes are TRBV5-1 and TRBJ2-3, with 7 nucleotides matching TRBD1. From germline, CDR1 is SGHRS and CDR2 YFSETQ. The ends lost 7 bases at V and 5 bases at J; junction bases unmatched: 7. This CDR3 has 13 amino acids. Combining the CDR3 with reference TRBV5-1 and TRBJ2-3 gives the whole variable domain KAGVTQTPRYLIKTRGQQVTLSCSPISGHRSVSWYQQTPGQGLQFLFEYFSETQRNKGNFPGRFSGRQFSNSRSEMNVSTLELGDSALYLCASQLRQGDTQYFGPGTRLTVL.

The rearrangement uses TRBV5-1 and TRBJ2-5; D is perhaps TRBD1 (6 bases). Germline values: CDR1 SGHRS, CDR2 YFSETQ. The CDR3 sequence is 19 residues long. V dropped 4 bases and J dropped 2 bases, with 27 bases sitting between them. The CDR3 region is CASSPERGWQGRKQETQYF. DNA of the CDR3: TGCGCCAGCAGCCCTGAAAGGGGTTGGCAGGGGCGCAAGCAAGAGACCCAGTACTTC.

Written as DNA, the CDR3 is TGCGCCAGCAGCTACGGACAGCAGATTAATTCACCCCTCCACTTT. Amino acid sequence: CASSYGQQINSPLHF. This chain joins TRBV5-1 and TRBJ1-6; perhaps TRBD1 as D (6 bases). The CDR3 is 15 residues long. CDR1 is SGHRS and CDR2 is YFSETQ in the germline V gene. V was clipped by 3 bases and J by 6 bases, with 13 bases between them.

CDR3 region: CASSETRGGSSYNEQFF. DNA of the CDR3: TGTGCCAGCAGCGAGACGCGGGGCGGTTCTTCCTACAATGAGCAGTTCTTC. This rearrangement joins TRBV7-3 to TRBJ2-1, with TRBD2 as a possible D gene (6 bases). The CDR3 sequence is 17 residues long. Germline V gives CDR1 SGHTA, CDR2 FQGTGA. Trimming cost V 5 bases and J 1 base, with 18 bases left between them.

The chain has TRBV5-1 and TRBJ2-5; a weak D match, TRBD1 (6 bases). CDR1 is SGHRS and CDR2 is YFSETQ in the germline V gene. V lost 5 bases and J lost 2, with 13 bases in between. This CDR3 contains 14 residues. This chain's CDR3 is CASSFGTPQETQYF. CDR3 DNA: TGCGCCAGCAGTTTCGGGACACCACAAGAGACCCAGTACTTC.

This chain links TRBV5-4 with TRBJ2-1; 12 nucleotides align to TRBD1. Per germline, CDR1 SGHNT and CDR2 YYREEE (reference sequence). This CDR3 comprises 16 residues. Trimming cost V 2 bases and J 7 bases; bases outside gene matches: 7. CDR3 nucleotides: TGTGCCAGCAGCTTTGGGGGGACAGGGGGCTTGAATGAGCAGTTCTTC. As protein: CASSFGGTGGLNEQFF.

The rearrangement joins TRBV6-5 to TRBJ2-1; D unclear. Germline CDR1 and CDR2: MNHEY and SVGAGI. The V gene lost 5 bases and the J gene lost 9 bases, with 8 bases spanning the gap. The CDR3 has 11 amino acids. CDR3 region: CASSVVFEQFF. DNA for the CDR3: TGTGCCAGCAGTGTAGTATTTGAGCAGTTCTTC.

The V call is TRBV9, the J call TRBJ2-1; the match to TRBD2 covers 12 bases. Germline lookup yields CDR1 SGDLS and CDR2 YYNGEE. The CDR3 loop spans 18 amino acids. J gave up 6 bases and V 1 base, and 11 bases lay outside the gene matches. The chain's CDR3 is CASSVYGFASGRANEQFF. The CDR3 DNA reads as TGTGCCAGCAGCGTATACGGTTTTGCTAGCGGGAGGGCCAATGAGCAGTTCTTC.

The table lists this clone with a count of one. Other DNA sequences in the same sample also yield this CDR3. The CDR3 region has the DNA TGCGCCAGCAGCTTGGGGCAGCAAGAGACCCAGTACTTC. As protein: CASSLGQQETQYF. This chain uses TRBV5-1 with TRBJ2-5; D gene unclear. Trimming shortened V by 0 bases and J by 2 bases, and 5 bases separated the two germline ends. Germline CDR1 reads SGHRS; CDR2 reads YFSETQ. The CDR3 contains 13 residues.

The chain has TRBV18 and TRBJ1-4; D is possibly TRBD1 (5 bases). The V and J ends lost 6 bases and 4 bases respectively, with 12 bases between them. The CDR3 consists of 14 residues. The germline CDR1 and CDR2 sequences are KGHSH and LQKENI. In DNA form, the CDR3 reads TGTGCCAGCTCCCGCGGGACCCTTAATGAAAAACTGTTTTTT. Amino acids: CASSRGTLNEKLFF.

CDR3 region: CASSLFSGSWIYNEQFF. CDR3 coding DNA: TGTGCCAGCAGCTTATTTAGCGGGAGTTGGATTTACAATGAGCAGTTCTTC. The chain links TRBV7-2 to TRBJ2-1; 9 nucleotides line up with TRBD2. The CDR3 spans 17 residues. Germline CDR1 is SGHTA and CDR2 is FQGNSA. J lost 4 bases, V lost 2 bases, and 9 bases had no gene match.

The chain employs TRBV7-8 and TRBJ1-1; 7 bases line up with TRBD1. This CDR3 spans 17 amino acids. CDR1 and CDR2 from the germline V gene are SGHVS and FQNEAQ. The V gene end was trimmed by 5 bases and the J gene end by 0 bases; junction bases not matched to a gene: 12. The CDR3 region has the DNA TGTGCCAGCAGCCCGATGAGGGGGCCCGGCTTGAACACTGAAGCTTTCTTT. Its translation: CASSPMRGPGLNTEAFF.

The chain carries TRBV30 and TRBJ2-7, with TRBD1 matching over 7 bases. This CDR3 region has 12 residues. Germline V gene lookup returns CDR1 GTSNPN and CDR2 SVGIG (reference sequence). V trimming: 5 bases; J trimming: 4 bases; junction bases outside the gene matches: 5. This CDR3 reads CAWGDSLYEQYF. The DNA of the CDR3 is TGTGCCTGGGGGGACAGTTTATACGAGCAGTACTTC.

In its sample, this clone was seen once. V is TRBV10-1 and J is TRBJ2-5, with a tentative D call TRBD1 (5 bases). This CDR3 region has 15 residues. The germline CDR1 and CDR2 sequences are WNHNN and SYGVQD (reference sequence). V gave up 0 bases and J gave up 5 bases, with 13 bases separating them. CDR3 sequence: CASSESKGAGETQYF. For the CDR3, the DNA is TGCGCCAGCAGTGAGTCGAAAGGGGCAGGGGAGACCCAGTACTTC.

The genes are TRBV2 and TRBJ2-7; D might be TRBD2 (7 bases). The V end lost 1 base, the J end lost 4 bases, and 11 bases lay between the germline ends. Germline V lookup: CDR1 SNHLY, CDR2 FYNNEI. The CDR3 length is 14 residues. The CDR3 loop reads CASSEERGAYEQYF. CDR3 in DNA: TGTGCCAGCAGTGAAGAACGGGGGGCTTACGAGCAGTACTTC.

V is TRBV19 and J is TRBJ2-7, with D uncertain. The germline gives CDR1 LNHDA, CDR2 SQIVND (reference sequence). The CDR3 totals 13 residues. The ends were cut back, 5 bases at V and 1 base at J, with 9 bases in the middle. Written as DNA, the CDR3 is TGTGCCAGTAGTTCAGTGTGTTCCTACGAGCAGTACTTC. It specifies CASSSVCSYEQYF. Looking up the rest from reference TRBV19 and TRBJ2-7 gives the full variable domain: DGGITQSPKYLFRKEGQNVTLSCEQNLNHDAMYWYRQDPGQGLRLIYYSQIVNDFQKGDIAEGYSVSREKKESFPLTVTSAQKNPTAFYLCASSSVCSYEQYFGPGTRLTVT.

The chain's CDR3 is CASSPMGARNTEAFF. CDR3 in DNA: TGTGCCAGCTCACCTATGGGGGCACGGAACACTGAAGCTTTCTTT. The chain uses TRBV18 and TRBJ1-1; D may be TRBD1 (6 bases). This CDR3 contains 15 residues. CDR1 is KGHSH and CDR2 is LQKENI in the germline V gene. Trimming took off 3 bases at V and 1 base at J, with 12 bases between the two ends.

The chain combines TRBV9 with TRBJ2-5, with 7 bases aligning to TRBD1. Trimming took 7 bases from V and 2 from J; bases not matched to a gene: 8. Germline V gene lookup returns CDR1 SGDLS and CDR2 YYNGEE. The length of the CDR3 is 14 residues. CDR3 amino acids: CASSRQGYQETQYF. The CDR3 region has the DNA TGTGCCAGCTCCCGACAGGGTTATCAAGAGACCCAGTACTTC.

This clone was observed a handful of times. The chain carries TRBV5-1 and TRBJ2-3; TRBD2 matches 9 bases. This CDR3 is built from 17 residues. Germline V gene sequence: CDR1 SGHRS, CDR2 YFSETQ. After removal of 0 bases from V and 0 bases from J, the junction contained 5 bases not matched to a gene. CDR3 coding DNA: TGCGCCAGCAGCTTGGTGTCTAGCGGGGCTAGCACAGATACGCAGTATTTT. Translation gives CASSLVSSGASTDTQYF.

The rearrangement uses TRBV27 and TRBJ1-1; D perhaps matches TRBD1 (6 bases). Trimming pared 5 bases from V and 1 base from J, leaving 11 bases between. Germline values: CDR1 MNHEY, CDR2 SMNVEV (reference sequence). This CDR3 region has 14 residues. The chain's CDR3 is CASSPTGSNTEAFF. For the CDR3, the DNA is TGTGCCAGCAGTCCGACAGGTTCGAACACTGAAGCTTTCTTT.

The rearrangement uses TRBV7-6 and TRBJ1-2; 9 bases align to TRBD1. CDR3 length: 16 residues. V was pared by 5 bases and J by 3 bases, with 10 bases of the junction left unmatched. Germline CDR1 reads SGHVS; CDR2 reads FNYEAQ. This CDR3 is CASSTSRDREYYGYTF. The DNA of the CDR3 is TGTGCCAGCAGCACGTCCCGGGACAGGGAATACTATGGCTACACCTTC.

The V and J genes are TRBV2 and TRBJ1-1; D uncertain. CDR3 length equals 13 residues. V lost 5 bases and J lost 1, with 8 bases in between. Germline CDR1 SNHLY, CDR2 FYNNEI. CDR3 sequence reads: CASSMFGNTEAFF. The DNA for the CDR3 is TGTGCCAGCAGTATGTTCGGGAACACTGAAGCTTTCTTT. The entire variable domain, with the rest obtained from reference TRBV2 and TRBJ1-1, is as follows: EPEVTQTPSHQVTQMGQEVILRCVPISNHLYFYWYRQILGQKVEFLVSFYNNEISEKSEIFDDQFSVERPDGSNFTLKIRSTKLEDSAMYFCASSMFGNTEAFFGQGTRLTVV.

The chain couples TRBV7-9 to TRBJ2-1; 9 positions match TRBD2. With 10 bases clipped from V and 7 bases from J, the junction kept 14 bases outside the gene matches. The CDR3 extends over 15 amino acids. The germline V gene has CDR1 SEHNR and CDR2 FQNEAQ (reference sequence). The CDR3 reads CAIHHHERGVNEQFF. In nucleotides, the CDR3 is TGTGCCATCCATCACCATGAGCGGGGGGTGAATGAGCAGTTCTTC.

The rearrangement uses TRBV27 and TRBJ1-5; TRBD1 agrees at 11 bases. CDR3 length: 15 residues. The junction had 7 bases not matched to a gene; V was cut back by 6 bases and J by 6 bases. CDR1 MNHEY and CDR2 SMNVEV come from the germline V gene (reference sequence). For the CDR3, the DNA is TGTGCCAGCAGATCAGGACAGGGGGCTTTTCAGCCCCAGCATTTT. It is translated as CASRSGQGAFQPQHF.

Written as DNA, the CDR3 is TGTGCCAGCAGCTTGTCAGGGGCTAACTATGGCTACACCTTC. Translated, it gives CASSLSGANYGYTF. This chain links TRBV5-4 with TRBJ1-2; tentative D call: TRBD1 (6 bases). Germline CDR1 SGHNT, CDR2 YYREEE (reference sequence). The CDR3 runs to 14 residues. V lost 1 base, J lost 0 bases, and 7 bases lay in between.

The chain uses TRBV18 and TRBJ2-2, with D uncertain. This CDR3 has 15 amino acids. V lost 2 bases to trimming and J lost 1 base, with 8 bases between them. Germline CDR1 reads KGHSH; CDR2 reads LQKENI. CDR3 nucleotide sequence: TGTGCCAGCTCACCAGGCCAGTGGAACACCGGGGAGCTGTTTTTT. It specifies CASSPGQWNTGELFF.

CDR3 in amino acids: CAWRDYRGNTEAFF. CDR3 sequence (DNA): TGTGCCTGGAGGGACTACAGGGGTAACACTGAAGCTTTCTTT. This sequence joins TRBV30 and TRBJ1-1; 7 bases map to TRBD1. The trim removed 3 bases at V and 2 bases at J, leaving 6 bases unmatched. This CDR3 has 14 amino acids. Germline loops: CDR1 GTSNPN, CDR2 SVGIG (reference sequence). The complete variable domain, with remaining parts taken from reference TRBV30 and TRBJ1-1, reads SQTIHQWPATLVQPVGSPLSLECTVEGTSNPNLYWYRQAAGRGLQLLFYSVGIGQISSEVPQNLSASRPQDRQFILSSKKLLLSDSGFYLCAWRDYRGNTEAFFGQGTRLTVV.

J is TRBJ1-1 and V is TRBV11-2; the D gene is possibly TRBD1 (5 bases). The CDR3 spans 14 residues. V gave up 4 bases and J gave up 2 bases, with 11 bases separating them. Per germline, CDR1 SGHAT and CDR2 FQNNGV. The CDR3 region has the DNA TGTGCCAGCAGCTCGAGGACACTTAACACTGAAGCTTTCTTT. Amino acid sequence: CASSSRTLNTEAFF.

V and J are TRBV6-1 and TRBJ2-2; 9 nucleotides agree with TRBD2. The CDR3 has 14 residues. CDR1 is MNHNS and CDR2 is SASEGT in the germline V gene. Trimming took 6 bases from V and 7 from J; bases not matched to a gene: 6. The DNA of the CDR3 is TGTGCCAGCAGCCCCCAGCGGGGGGTCGGGGAGCTGTTTTTT. Translation gives CASSPQRGVGELFF.

The chain links TRBV4-1 to TRBJ2-3, with 7 bases that match TRBD2. Germline-derived CDR1 and CDR2 are MGHRA and YSYEKL. The CDR3 contains 17 residues. V lost 1 base, J lost 5 bases, and 12 bases stayed unmatched. The CDR3 region is CASSQGGGGPYGDTQYF. For the CDR3, the DNA is TGCGCCAGCAGCCAAGGGGGGGGAGGGCCCTATGGAGATACGCAGTATTTT.